Sequencing of this T cell receptor beta chain was carried out in a study of T cells after yellow fever vaccination. Study details: Fractions of limited cellularity were prepared by means of SMART-Seq v4 Ultra Low Input.

From germline, CDR1 is SGHTA and CDR2 FQGNSA. The CDR3 covers 14 residues. Trimming pared 2 bases from V and 4 bases from J, leaving 11 bases between. Researchers made TCR cDNA using 5'RACE template switching, and this step added a universal primer site and UMIs. MiXCR was run by TCRdb on the 5' RACE reads, yielding one entry per CDR3 protein. The top ten hold 15% to 20% of the sample, which has a few hundred thousand distinct CDR3 sequences, approximately 3.8% seen once. In its sample, this clonotype was seen many times. Its antigen is undetermined. Study-wide points: Clonotypes shared by both compartments, CD4 and CD8, made up a small share. Abundant contaminating clonotypes from the bulk population could appear in FACS-sorted repertoires.

The clonotype originates from a man younger than 30 who received the YFV17D yellow fever vaccine. The starting material was PBMCs, obtained 15 days after the yellow fever booster vaccination. The chain employs TRBV7-2 and TRBJ2-5, with a possible D match to TRBD2 (6 bases). CDR3 in DNA: TGTGCCAGCAGCTTAAGTCTAGCGACAGAGACCCAGTACTTC. The encoded protein is CASSLSLATETQYF.